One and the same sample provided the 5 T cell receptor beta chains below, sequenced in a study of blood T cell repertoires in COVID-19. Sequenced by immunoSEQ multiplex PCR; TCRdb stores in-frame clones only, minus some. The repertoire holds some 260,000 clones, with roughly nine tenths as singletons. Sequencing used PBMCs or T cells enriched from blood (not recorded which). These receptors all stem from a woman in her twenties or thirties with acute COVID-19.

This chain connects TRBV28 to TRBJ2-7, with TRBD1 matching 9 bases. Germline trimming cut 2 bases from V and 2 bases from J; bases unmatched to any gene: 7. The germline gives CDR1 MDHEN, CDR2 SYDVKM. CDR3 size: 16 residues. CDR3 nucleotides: TGTGCCAGCAGTTTACACTCCGGGACAGGGCCCTACGAGCAGTACTTC. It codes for CASSLHSGTGPYEQYF. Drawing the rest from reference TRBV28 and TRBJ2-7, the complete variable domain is DVKVTQSSRYLVKRTGEKVFLECVQDMDHENMFWYRQDPGLGLRLIYFSYDVKMKEKGDIPEGYSVSREKKERFSLILESASTNQTSMYLCASSLHSGTGPYEQYFGPGTRLTVT.

CDR3 sequence: CASSVGHSRQTEETQYF. The CDR3 nucleotides read TGTGCCAGCAGCGTGGGACATTCCCGTCAGACCGAGGAGACCCAGTACTTC. The chain has TRBV5-4 and TRBJ2-5, with D possibly TRBD1 on 6 matching bases. The CDR3 covers 17 residues. V lost 4 bases and J lost 5, with 24 bases in between. CDR1 is SGHNT and CDR2 is YYREEE in the germline V gene (reference sequence).

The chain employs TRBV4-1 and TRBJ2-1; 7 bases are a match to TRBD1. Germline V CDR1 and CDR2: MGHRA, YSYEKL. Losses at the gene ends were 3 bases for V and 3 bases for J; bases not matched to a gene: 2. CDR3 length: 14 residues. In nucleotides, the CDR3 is TGCGCCAGCAGCCAGAGGGACAGCTACAATGAGCAGTTCTTC. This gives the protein CASSQRDSYNEQFF.

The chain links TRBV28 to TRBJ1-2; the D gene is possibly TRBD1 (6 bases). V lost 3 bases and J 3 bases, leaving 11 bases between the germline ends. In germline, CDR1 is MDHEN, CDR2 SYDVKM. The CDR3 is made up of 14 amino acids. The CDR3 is CASSFAAGDYGYTF. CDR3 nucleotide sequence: TGTGCCAGCAGTTTTGCTGCAGGGGACTATGGCTACACCTTC.

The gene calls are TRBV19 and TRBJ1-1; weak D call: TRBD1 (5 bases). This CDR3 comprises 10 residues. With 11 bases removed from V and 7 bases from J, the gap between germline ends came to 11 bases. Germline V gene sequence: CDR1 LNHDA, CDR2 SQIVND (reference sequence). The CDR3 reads CASMGGEAFF. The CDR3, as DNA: TGTGCCTCAATGGGGGGTGAAGCTTTCTTT. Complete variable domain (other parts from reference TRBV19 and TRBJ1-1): DGGITQSPKYLFRKEGQNVTLSCEQNLNHDAMYWYRQDPGQGLRLIYYSQIVNDFQKGDIAEGYSVSREKKESFPLTVTSAQKNPTAFYLCASMGGEAFFGQGTRLTVV.